The 18 T cell receptor beta chains listed next were all sequenced from one sample in a study of response to subunit inactivated influenza vaccine. TCRdb fed the RT-PCR reads into MiXCR, producing one record per CDR3 protein. The data contain over 650,000 distinct CDR3 sequences, approximately 17% of them singletons. The specimen comprised PBMCs from blood, sampled 5 to 6 days after vaccination. Receptor source: a man in his fifties or sixties who received an inactivated influenza vaccine.

This clonotype was observed at least ten times. The junction departs from the called germline gene at one end, perhaps through a read error. The chain carries TRBV12-3 or TRBV12-4 and TRBJ2-7; D is possibly TRBD1 or TRBD2 (5 bases each). This CDR3 region has 13 residues. CDR3 nucleotide sequence: TGTGCCAGCCGTTTGGGGGTGGGATCCGAGCAGTACTTC. Residues: CASRLGVGSEQYF.

V and J are TRBV27 and TRBJ2-7, with a possible D match to TRBD2 (7 bases). The germline V gene encodes CDR1 MNHEY and CDR2 SMNVEV (reference sequence). The CDR3 has 13 amino acids. Trimming took off 10 bases at V and 7 bases at J, with 20 bases between the two ends. The CDR3 loop is CATGWGGGGEQYF. The CDR3, as DNA: TGTGCCACCGGATGGGGGGGAGGGGGAGAGCAGTACTTC.

V usage is TRBV9 and J usage is TRBJ2-7; 11 bases align to TRBD1. The CDR3 length is 16 residues. Germline CDR1 reads SGDLS; CDR2 reads YYNGEE. With V trimmed by 4 bases and J by 3 bases, 9 bases remained unmatched. CDR3 sequence (DNA): TGTGCCAGCAGCCCGACCCGGGACAGGGGGATCTACGAGCAGTACTTC. Protein: CASSPTRDRGIYEQYF.

The sample holds a few counts of this clonotype. V usage is TRBV7-2 and J usage is TRBJ2-1; D gene uncertain. Trimming pared 1 base from V and 1 base from J, leaving 8 bases between. The CDR3 covers 15 residues. Germline V gene lookup returns CDR1 SGHTA and CDR2 FQGNSA. The CDR3 DNA is TGTGCCAGCAGCTTAGTCGATTGGTCCTACAATGAGCAGTTCTTC. The encoded protein is CASSLVDWSYNEQFF. Complete variable domain (other parts from reference TRBV7-2 and TRBJ2-1): GAGVSQSPSNKVTEKGKDVELRCDPISGHTALYWYRQSLGQGLEFLIYFQGNSAPDKSGLPSDRFSAERTGGSVSTLTIQRTQQEDSAVYLCASSLVDWSYNEQFFGPGTRLTVL.

This clonotype turned up a few times. V is TRBV4-2 and J is TRBJ2-7, with 8 bases aligning to TRBD1. The CDR3 runs 16 residues. In germline, CDR1 is LGHNA, CDR2 YNFKEQ. Trimming cost V 0 bases and J 7 bases; bases outside gene matches: 11. The CDR3 loop is CASSQDGDRITREQYF. The CDR3 nucleotides are TGTGCCAGCAGCCAAGATGGGGACAGGATAACTAGGGAGCAGTACTTC.

CDR3 sequence (DNA): TGTGCCAGCAGTTACAGCGGGGTCGGGTACAATGAGCAGTTCTTC. This codes for CASSYSGVGYNEQFF. This sequence joins TRBV6-2 or TRBV6-3 and TRBJ2-1; 7 bases align to TRBD2. Looked up from germline, CDR1 is MNHEY and CDR2 is SVGEGT. The CDR3 extends over 15 amino acids. Germline trimming cut 2 bases from V and 4 bases from J; bases unmatched to any gene: 5.

This clonotype was counted only a few times. The genes are TRBV10-3 and TRBJ1-2, with no clear D. Trimming removed 4 bases at V and 1 base at J, with 7 bases between. The germline gives CDR1 ENHRY, CDR2 SYGVKD. This CDR3 contains 13 residues. The CDR3 reads CAISVRDNYGYTF. The CDR3 DNA sequence: TGTGCCATCAGTGTTCGGGATAACTATGGCTACACCTTC.

The chain couples TRBV5-1 to TRBJ1-2; TRBD1 agrees at 7 bases. The CDR3 sequence is 17 residues long. The germline V gene has CDR1 SGHRS and CDR2 YFSETQ. The V segment lost 0 bases and the J segment 2 bases; nucleotides outside the gene matches: 10. This CDR3 reads CASSLEIYTGQNYGYTF. In DNA form, the CDR3 reads TGCGCCAGCAGCTTGGAAATTTACACGGGACAGAACTATGGCTACACCTTC.

This clonotype was seen a few times. The J gene is TRBJ2-2, the V gene TRBV20-1, with 9 bases that match TRBD1. Trimming took 6 bases from V and 6 from J; bases not matched to a gene: 11. The CDR3 is made up of 15 amino acids. Germline loops: CDR1 DFQATT, CDR2 SNEGSKA (reference sequence). In DNA form, the CDR3 reads TGCAGTGCGTTAATGACAGGGGGAAACCCCGGGGAGCTGTTTTTT. Its protein product is CSALMTGGNPGELFF.

This clonotype was counted between two and nine times. DNA of the CDR3: TGTGCCAGCACCCAGTACGGGCCCTCGACAGGGAACTATGGCTACACCTTC. It is translated as CASTQYGPSTGNYGYTF. The chain has TRBV6-2 or TRBV6-3 and TRBJ1-2; 7 bases align to TRBD1. CDR3 length equals 17 residues. CDR1 and CDR2 from the germline V gene are MNHEY and SVGEGT. J gave up 2 bases and V 7 bases, and 16 bases lay outside the gene matches.

V gene TRBV28 combines with J gene TRBJ2-2; D remains ambiguous. Trimming took off 2 bases at V and 3 bases at J, with 10 bases between the two ends. Germline V gene data show CDR1 as MDHEN and CDR2 as SYDVKM. The CDR3 is made up of 15 amino acids. CDR3 bases: TGTGCCAGCAGTTTACAGTTTGGTGACACCGGGGAGCTGTTTTTT. Translating it yields CASSLQFGDTGELFF.

In the case of this clonotype: A much larger clonotype is one base distant, so this may be a read error. The chain recombines TRBV12-3 or TRBV12-4 with TRBJ2-2, with a weak D call TRBD2 (6 bases). There are 17 residues in the CDR3. The V gene lost 3 bases and the J gene lost 2 bases, with 16 bases spanning the gap. In nucleotides, the CDR3 is TGTGCCAGCAGTTTCCCACGGGGGAGCTTCAACACCGGGGAGCTGTTTTTT. Encoded protein: CASSFPRGSFNTGELFF.

The sample holds a few counts of this clonotype. CDR3 sequence (DNA): TGCGCCAGCAGCGAGGGGACAGTCAACTACTATGGCTACACCTTC. Translated: CASSEGTVNYYGYTF. This chain uses TRBV5-1 with TRBJ1-2; 7 nucleotides agree with TRBD1. The V segment lost 4 bases and the J segment 3 bases; nucleotides outside the gene matches: 9. The V gene's germline CDR1 is SGHRS and CDR2 YFSETQ. CDR3 length: 15 residues.

The chain couples TRBV7-2 to TRBJ1-1; maybe TRBD1 (5 bases). Trimming pared 0 bases from V and 3 bases from J, leaving 8 bases between. Germline V lookup: CDR1 SGHTA, CDR2 FQGNSA. The CDR3 spans 14 residues. Written as DNA, the CDR3 is TGTGCCAGCAGCTTAGCCAGGGAGTACACTGAAGCTTTCTTT. Translating gives CASSLAREYTEAFF.

This chain links TRBV29-1 with TRBJ2-5; either TRBD1 or TRBD2 may fit D (6 bases each). This CDR3 is built from 12 residues. Germline V lookup: CDR1 SQVTM, CDR2 ANQGSEA. The ends were cut back, 4 bases at V and 10 bases at J, with 16 bases in the middle. In DNA form, the CDR3 reads TGCAGCGTTGCGGAGGGGTCACAGGGCCAGTACTTC. It is translated as CSVAEGSQGQYF.

The rearrangement uses TRBV10-3 and TRBJ1-4, with D hard to call. CDR3 length: 15 amino acids. Trimming pared 0 bases from V and 0 bases from J, leaving 5 bases between. CDR1 ENHRY and CDR2 SYGVKD come from the germline V gene. The CDR3 region is CAISESGATNEKLFF. The CDR3, as DNA: TGTGCCATCAGTGAGTCAGGTGCAACTAATGAAAAACTGTTTTTT.

This clonotype was seen a handful of times. The chain links TRBV12-3 or TRBV12-4 to TRBJ2-1, with D perhaps matching TRBD1 (6 bases). V dropped 5 bases and J dropped 0 bases, with 11 bases sitting between them. This CDR3 contains 15 residues. The CDR3 is CASSAGQTSYNEQFF. In DNA, the CDR3 is TGTGCCAGCAGTGCCGGACAGACCTCCTACAATGAGCAGTTCTTC.

This clonotype has more than one count but fewer than ten. The chain combines TRBV5-1 with TRBJ2-7; 9 nucleotides match TRBD1. J gave up 2 bases and V 4 bases, and 13 bases lay outside the gene matches. The CDR3 loop spans 17 amino acids. The germline V gene has CDR1 SGHRS and CDR2 YFSETQ. CDR3 residues: CASSLGYRGQGPYEQYF. DNA of the CDR3: TGCGCCAGCAGCCTTGGTTATCGGGGACAGGGTCCCTACGAGCAGTACTTC.